The 26 T cell receptor beta chains below were found in one sample sequenced in a study of identical twins. TCRdb re-called the 5' RACE reads through MiXCR, storing one row per CDR3 protein. The sample has approximately 300,000 distinct CDR3 sequences, 8.5% to 9.5% seen once. These same records also appear under a second study, on yellow fever vaccine responses in identical twins.

The material sequenced was CD8+ T cells sorted from blood. Receptors were obtained from a young woman in good health.

This clonotype came up a few times. This chain joins TRBV28 and TRBJ2-7; D unresolved. Trimming removed 4 bases at V and 2 bases at J, with 12 bases between. From germline, CDR1 is MDHEN and CDR2 SYDVKM. The CDR3 is 14 amino acids. The CDR3 here is CASSSPLVTYEQYF. In nucleotides, the CDR3 is TGTGCCAGCAGTTCCCCCCTGGTTACCTACGAGCAGTACTTC.

This clonotype was seen at least ten times. The chain employs TRBV2 and TRBJ2-1; D possibly corresponds to TRBD2 (5 bases). Trimming cost V 1 base and J 9 bases, with 10 bases left between them. In germline, CDR1 is SNHLY, CDR2 FYNNEI. The CDR3 sequence is 13 residues long. The CDR3 region is CASSEVEGSEQFF. In DNA form, the CDR3 reads TGTGCCAGCAGTGAAGTAGAGGGTAGTGAGCAGTTCTTC. Full variable domain (remainder filled in from reference TRBV2 and TRBJ2-1): EPEVTQTPSHQVTQMGQEVILRCVPISNHLYFYWYRQILGQKVEFLVSFYNNEISEKSEIFDDQFSVERPDGSNFTLKIRSTKLEDSAMYFCASSEVEGSEQFFGPGTRLTVL.

This clonotype was picked up many times. V usage is TRBV4-3 and J usage is TRBJ2-1; 11 bases agree with TRBD2. This CDR3 contains 20 residues. Looked up from germline, CDR1 is LGHNA and CDR2 is YSLEER. The junction had 16 bases not matched to a gene; V was cut back by 0 bases and J by 6 bases. The chain's CDR3 is CASSQDMGMWRLAGPNEQFF. CDR3 DNA: TGCGCCAGCAGCCAAGATATGGGGATGTGGAGACTAGCGGGACCCAATGAGCAGTTCTTC.

This clonotype has at least ten counts. This rearrangement joins TRBV12-3 or TRBV12-4 to TRBJ1-1; D not resolved. With 3 bases removed from V and 3 bases from J, the gap between germline ends came to 8 bases. The CDR3 has 13 amino acids. CDR3 protein: CASSFSGYTEAFF. CDR3 DNA sequence: TGTGCCAGCAGTTTCTCGGGATACACTGAAGCTTTCTTT.

The chain combines TRBV9 with TRBJ2-3; possibly TRBD2 for D (6 bases). The CDR3 runs to 14 residues. V lost 3 bases, J lost 5 bases, and 13 bases lay in between. Germline V gene sequence: CDR1 SGDLS, CDR2 YYNGEE. Here the CDR3 reads CASSDPGRRDTQYF. For the CDR3, the DNA is TGTGCCAGCAGCGACCCGGGGAGGAGAGATACGCAGTATTTT. The full variable domain, its missing parts supplied by reference TRBV9 and TRBJ2-3, is DSGVTQTPKHLITATGQRVTLRCSPRSGDLSVYWYQQSLDQGLQFLIQYYNGEERAKGNILERFSAQQFPDLHSELNLSSLELGDSALYFCASSDPGRRDTQYFGPGTRLTVL.

This clonotype was picked up a small number of times. The V and J genes are TRBV7-9 and TRBJ2-7, with D perhaps given as TRBD1 or TRBD2 (6 bases each). This CDR3 spans 14 amino acids. The V end was cut by 8 bases, the J end by 4 bases, with 18 bases between. Germline loops: CDR1 SEHNR, CDR2 FQNEAQ (reference sequence). CDR3 sequence: CASHTGTYPYEQYF. DNA for the CDR3: TGTGCCAGCCATACAGGGACTTATCCTTACGAGCAGTACTTC.

This clonotype appeared many times. This rearrangement joins TRBV24-1 to TRBJ2-3, with 8 positions matching TRBD2. This CDR3 is built from 13 residues. With 4 bases clipped from V and 8 bases from J, the junction kept 4 bases outside the gene matches. Germline CDR1 KGHDR, CDR2 SFDVKD. CDR3 bases: TGTGCCACCAGTGACCGGGAGGGTGGTACGCAGTATTTT. Translating gives CATSDREGGTQYF.

The gene calls are TRBV29-1 and TRBJ2-7; 8 bases match TRBD1. V lost 1 base, J lost 0 bases, and 8 bases stayed unmatched. Per germline, CDR1 SQVTM and CDR2 ANQGSEA. This CDR3 is 16 amino acids long. CDR3 in amino acids: CSVEGRQGKGSYEQYF. In nucleotides, the CDR3 is TGCAGCGTTGAAGGCAGACAGGGGAAAGGCTCCTACGAGCAGTACTTC.

The V gene is TRBV30, the J gene TRBJ2-1; D remains ambiguous. The V and J ends lost 3 bases and 3 bases respectively, with 9 bases between them. This CDR3 has 13 amino acids. Germline V lookup: CDR1 GTSNPN, CDR2 SVGIG (reference sequence). CDR3 in amino acids: CAWRIRNYNEQFF. CDR3 sequence (DNA): TGTGCCTGGAGGATCAGGAACTACAATGAGCAGTTCTTC.

The V call is TRBV7-2, the J call TRBJ2-5; possibly TRBD1 for D (5 bases). V was trimmed by 5 bases and J by 5 bases, leaving 21 bases between them. Germline V gives CDR1 SGHTA, CDR2 FQGNSA. This CDR3 contains 16 residues. CDR3 amino acids: CASSQDIARAWETQYF. DNA for the CDR3: TGTGCCAGCAGCCAGGATATTGCCAGGGCTTGGGAGACCCAGTACTTC.

This chain uses TRBV20-1 with TRBJ1-1; weak D call: TRBD1 (5 bases). Germline CDR1 reads DFQATT; CDR2 reads SNEGSKA (reference sequence). The CDR3 loop spans 17 amino acids. The ends were cut back, 1 base at V and 3 bases at J, with 21 bases in the middle. The CDR3 sequence is CSARVLDPGLADTEAFF. As DNA, the CDR3 is TGCAGTGCTAGAGTTCTAGATCCAGGGTTGGCGGACACTGAAGCTTTCTTT.

This chain joins TRBV2 and TRBJ1-5, with D maybe TRBD1 (6 bases). Germline V gene data show CDR1 as SNHLY and CDR2 as FYNNEI. Trimming cost V 4 bases and J 4 bases, with 20 bases left between them. The CDR3 is 17 amino acids. The CDR3 DNA follows: TGTGCCAGCAGTGTATTGGTTGGTAGGGGGGCGAATCAGCCCCAGCATTTT. This gives the protein CASSVLVGRGANQPQHF.

The DNA of the CDR3 is TGTGCCAGCAGCTTAAAAGGGGGAGCGGTTAATGAGCAGTTCTTC. Translating gives CASSLKGGAVNEQFF. This rearrangement joins TRBV13 to TRBJ2-1, with a possible D match to TRBD1 (6 bases). The CDR3 is 15 residues long. CDR1 is PRHDT, CDR2 FYEKMQ, per germline (reference sequence). The V and J ends lost 2 bases and 7 bases respectively, with 15 bases between them.

This clonotype was found many times. V gene TRBV10-3 combines with J gene TRBJ2-1, with 10 positions matching TRBD1. The germline gives CDR1 ENHRY, CDR2 SYGVKD. The CDR3 is made up of 15 amino acids. V was pared by 7 bases and J by 8 bases, with 11 bases of the junction left unmatched. The CDR3 sequence: CAITPGQGVDDEQFF. The CDR3 DNA reads TGTGCCATCACCCCCGGACAGGGGGTGGACGATGAGCAGTTCTTC.

On this clonotype: It may be a read error: a sequence one base away is much more abundant. The chain recombines TRBV21-1 with TRBJ2-7; the table gives TRBD1 as D, unverified against the DNA. TRBV21-1 is a pseudogene segment. There are 14 residues in the CDR3. CDR3 bases: TGTGCCAGCTGCTTCCGGGACAGCCCCTACGAGCAGTACTTC. Translation gives CASCFRDSPYEQYF.

This clonotype was seen ten or more times. The V gene is TRBV20-1, the J gene TRBJ2-1, with TRBD2 as a possible D gene (6 bases). Germline CDR1 reads DFQATT; CDR2 reads SNEGSKA (reference sequence). The ends were cut back, 0 bases at V and 3 bases at J, with 9 bases in the middle. The CDR3 sequence is 14 residues long. The chain's CDR3 is CSAREGEDYNEQFF. CDR3 DNA sequence: TGCAGTGCTAGAGAGGGGGAGGACTACAATGAGCAGTTCTTC.

This clonotype was seen many times. The J gene is TRBJ1-1, the V gene TRBV12-3 or TRBV12-4; tentatively, D is TRBD1 (5 bases). Trimming stripped 1 base from V and 3 bases from J, with 12 bases between. The CDR3 is 15 amino acids. CDR3 sequence (DNA): TGTGCCAGCAGTTTAGGGGGCAGGGAGGACACTGAAGCTTTCTTT. Protein sequence: CASSLGGREDTEAFF.

This clonotype turned up a few times. V usage is TRBV7-9 and J usage is TRBJ2-5; the D call may be TRBD1 or TRBD2 (5 bases each). Germline CDR1 reads SEHNR; CDR2 reads FQNEAQ (reference sequence). CDR3 length: 12 residues. The V end was cut by 11 bases, the J end by 4 bases, with 14 bases between. The CDR3 coding sequence is TGTGCCGTGGGGGACCCGGGAGAGACCCAGTACTTC. It encodes CAVGDPGETQYF.

This clonotype has a single count. Since a much larger clone is just one base distant, this may be a read error. Written as DNA, the CDR3 is TGTGCCGGCAGCCCACGTGTCCTATACGAGCAGTACTTC. Translated, it gives CAGSPRVLYEQYF. V is TRBV28 and J is TRBJ2-7; D gene uncertain. This CDR3 spans 13 amino acids. The germline gives CDR1 MDHEN, CDR2 SYDVKM.

The table lists this clonotype with a count of one. The CDR3 is CASSHSNSYNSPLHF. In DNA, the CDR3 is TGTGCCAGCAGCCACAGCAACTCCTATAATTCACCCCTCCACTTT. This chain joins TRBV28 and TRBJ1-6; D remains ambiguous. The V and J ends lost 6 bases and 0 bases respectively, with 9 bases between them. The germline CDR1 and CDR2 sequences are MDHEN and SYDVKM. CDR3 size: 15 residues.

This chain links TRBV4-1 with TRBJ2-2; possibly TRBD1 for D (6 bases). The CDR3 is made up of 12 amino acids. Germline lookup yields CDR1 MGHRA and CDR2 YSYEKL. Trimming cost V 8 bases and J 5 bases, with 9 bases left between them. Here the CDR3 DNA reads TGCGCCAGCGATACAGGGACCGGGGAGCTGTTTTTT. It yields the protein CASDTGTGELFF.

The J gene is TRBJ2-3, the V gene TRBV4-1, with 10 bases matching TRBD2. The CDR3 runs 21 residues. Germline lookup yields CDR1 MGHRA and CDR2 YSYEKL. Trimming took 0 bases from V and 7 from J; bases not matched to a gene: 22. CDR3 residues: CASSQEREVAGGAPRRYTQYF. CDR3 nucleotides: TGCGCCAGCAGCCAAGAAAGAGAGGTAGCGGGAGGTGCCCCCCGCCGATATACGCAGTATTTT.

This clonotype was counted at least ten times. CDR3 in DNA: TGCAGCGTTACGGACCGGGACAGCAATCAGCCCCAGCATTTT. This encodes CSVTDRDSNQPQHF. This sequence joins TRBV29-1 and TRBJ1-5, with D perhaps matching TRBD1 (5 bases). This CDR3 spans 14 amino acids. Germline values: CDR1 SQVTM, CDR2 ANQGSEA. Trimming left V 5 bases short and J 1 base short, with 12 bases between.

The rearrangement uses TRBV4-2 and TRBJ1-1, with 8 positions matching TRBD1. Trimming at V came to 5 bases and at J to 1 base, leaving 3 bases not matched to a gene. The CDR3 is made up of 14 amino acids. Germline CDR1 and CDR2: LGHNA and YNFKEQ. The CDR3 DNA follows: TGTGCCAGCAGCGGTACAGGGGGGAACACTGAAGCTTTCTTT. It translates to CASSGTGGNTEAFF.

This clonotype came up many times. This chain joins TRBV5-6 and TRBJ2-7; a possible D gene is TRBD1 (6 bases). The V end lost 2 bases, the J end lost 2 bases, and 11 bases lay between the germline ends. The CDR3 contains 14 residues. The germline V gene encodes CDR1 SGHDT and CDR2 YYEEEE. CDR3 DNA: TGTGCCAGCAGCTTTGGCAGGGGCACCTACGAGCAGTACTTC. It codes for CASSFGRGTYEQYF.

V gene TRBV20-1 combines with J gene TRBJ2-1, with D unresolved. CDR3 length: 11 amino acids. Germline V gene data show CDR1 as DFQATT and CDR2 as SNEGSKA (reference sequence). V was cut by 3 bases and J by 10 bases, with 10 bases left in between. CDR3 bases: TGCAGTGCTAGTATCACTACCGAGCAGTTCTTC. This translates into CSASITTEQFF.